Below, 10 T cell receptor beta chains from the same sample are listed, as sequenced in a study of T-cell reconstitution after alpha-beta-depleted transplantation in children. The TCRbeta library incorporated unique molecular identifiers. TCRdb reprocessed the PCR reads via MiXCR and lists one record per CDR3 protein. Of about 200,000 distinct CDR3 sequences in the sample, approximately 6.8% are singletons; the top ten hold 4.5%. Sequenced material: PBMCs, taken before TCRalphabeta/CD19-depleted stem cell transplant. These TCRs come from a girl in the first two years of life with combined immunodeficiency, due to receive a stem cell transplant.

This clonotype was recorded at least ten times. The chain carries TRBV4-2 and TRBJ2-6, with unresolved D. Trimming left V 3 bases short and J 0 bases short, with 9 bases between. The CDR3 length is 16 residues. CDR1 LGHNA and CDR2 YNFKEQ come from the germline V gene. CDR3 protein: CASSQATSSGANVLTF. The CDR3 DNA is TGTGCCAGCAGCCAGGCTACGAGCTCTGGGGCCAACGTCCTGACTTTC.

There are many counts of this clonotype. The rearrangement uses TRBV9 and TRBJ2-7; D may correspond to TRBD1 or TRBD2 (5 bases each). This CDR3 is 14 amino acids long. V shed 3 bases and J shed 0 bases, with 10 bases lying between them. CDR1 is SGDLS, CDR2 YYNGEE, per germline. The CDR3 region is CASSGERGSYEQYF. The CDR3 DNA follows: TGTGCCAGCAGCGGAGAGAGGGGCTCCTACGAGCAGTACTTC.

This clonotype was seen ten or more times. A read error may produce the germline difference seen at one junction end. The chain joins TRBV20-1 to TRBJ1-1; D might be TRBD1 (6 bases). From germline, CDR1 is DFQATT and CDR2 SNEGSKA (reference sequence). The CDR3 spans 15 residues. In DNA form, the CDR3 reads TGCAGTGCTAGAGATTCACAGGGCATGAAAACTGAAGCTTTCTTT. It specifies CSARDSQGMKTEAFF.

This clonotype was detected many times. V usage is TRBV9 and J usage is TRBJ2-1; TRBD2 agrees at 7 bases. From germline, CDR1 is SGDLS and CDR2 YYNGEE. The trim removed 3 bases at V and 2 bases at J, leaving 5 bases unmatched. The CDR3 covers 15 residues. This CDR3 reads CASSASGEPYNEQFF. CDR3 sequence (DNA): TGTGCCAGCAGCGCGAGCGGGGAACCCTACAATGAGCAGTTCTTC.

This clonotype was picked up many times. The rearrangement joins TRBV7-9 to TRBJ2-2; D is perhaps TRBD2 (5 bases). The CDR3 consists of 15 residues. The V and J ends lost 5 bases and 0 bases respectively, with 10 bases between them. Germline V gene lookup returns CDR1 SEHNR and CDR2 FQNEAQ (reference sequence). CDR3 bases: TGTGCCAGCAGCCCAGTAGCGTCGAACACCGGGGAGCTGTTTTTT. It translates to CASSPVASNTGELFF.

In this sample, this clonotype turned up many times. The chain couples TRBV7-8 to TRBJ2-3; D possibly corresponds to TRBD2 (6 bases). V was clipped by 0 bases and J by 1 base, with 11 bases between them. Germline V gene sequence: CDR1 SGHVS, CDR2 FQNEAQ. This CDR3 region has 16 residues. CDR3 in DNA: TGTGCCAGCAGCTTAGCGCAACTAGCCGGCACAGATACGCAGTATTTT. Amino acids: CASSLAQLAGTDTQYF.

For this clonotype: Given a much more abundant clone one base away, this may be a read error. No conserved phenylalanine or tryptophan is present at the end of the CDR3, so a read error is the likely explanation. This rearrangement joins TRBV4-3 to TRBJ2-1, with 10 positions matching TRBD2. This CDR3 comprises 16 residues. CDR1 and CDR2 (germline): LGHNA, YSLEER. The V gene end was trimmed by 0 bases and the J gene end by 3 bases; junction bases not matched to a gene: 2. In DNA, the CDR3 is TGCGCCAGCAGCCAAGAGTGGACTAGCGGCTACAATGAGCAGTTCTAC. Amino acid sequence: CASSQEWTSGYNEQFY.

This clonotype came up many times. The chain links TRBV25-1 to TRBJ1-2; 7 bases agree with TRBD1. CDR1 MGHDK and CDR2 SYGVNS come from the germline V gene. The junction had 5 bases not matched to a gene; V was cut back by 1 base and J by 0 bases. The CDR3 is made up of 16 amino acids. The CDR3 region has the DNA TGTGCCAGCAGTGAATTCGGGACAGCAACTAACTATGGCTACACCTTC. Translation: CASSEFGTATNYGYTF.

As regards this clonotype: Given the absence of the conserved phenylalanine or tryptophan at the CDR3 end, a read error is likely. The V gene is TRBV7-9, the J gene TRBJ2-5; D remains unclear. CDR1 is SEHNR, CDR2 FQNEAQ, per germline (reference sequence). Between the trimmed V and J ends, which lost 1 base and 2 bases, there was a span of 2 bases. This CDR3 contains 12 residues. CDR3 region: CASSLGQETQYY. CDR3 DNA sequence: TGTGCCAGCAGCTTAGGGCAAGAGACCCAGTACTAC.

At least ten counts were recorded for this clonotype. This chain links TRBV5-1 with TRBJ2-3, with a possible D match to TRBD2 (6 bases). There are 18 residues in the CDR3. Germline V gene data show CDR1 as SGHRS and CDR2 as YFSETQ. V lost 0 bases and J lost 2, with 19 bases in between. The CDR3 here is CASSLVGFGGSTTDTQYF. The CDR3 DNA is TGCGCCAGCAGCTTGGTCGGTTTCGGGGGAAGCACCACAGATACGCAGTATTTT.